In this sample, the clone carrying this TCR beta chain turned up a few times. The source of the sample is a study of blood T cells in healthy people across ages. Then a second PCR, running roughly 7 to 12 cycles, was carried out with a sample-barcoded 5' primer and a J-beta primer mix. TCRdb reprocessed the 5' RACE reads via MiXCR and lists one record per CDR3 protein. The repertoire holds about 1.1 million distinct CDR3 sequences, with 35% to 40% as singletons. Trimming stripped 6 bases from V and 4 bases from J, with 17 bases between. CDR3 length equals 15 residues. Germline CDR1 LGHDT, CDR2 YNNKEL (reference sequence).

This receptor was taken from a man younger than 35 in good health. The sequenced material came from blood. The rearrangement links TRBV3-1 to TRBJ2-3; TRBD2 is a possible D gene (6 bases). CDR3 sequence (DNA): TGTGCCAGCAGTCTCCTTGGGGGGAGCGCAGATACGCAGTATTTT. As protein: CASSLLGGSADTQYF.